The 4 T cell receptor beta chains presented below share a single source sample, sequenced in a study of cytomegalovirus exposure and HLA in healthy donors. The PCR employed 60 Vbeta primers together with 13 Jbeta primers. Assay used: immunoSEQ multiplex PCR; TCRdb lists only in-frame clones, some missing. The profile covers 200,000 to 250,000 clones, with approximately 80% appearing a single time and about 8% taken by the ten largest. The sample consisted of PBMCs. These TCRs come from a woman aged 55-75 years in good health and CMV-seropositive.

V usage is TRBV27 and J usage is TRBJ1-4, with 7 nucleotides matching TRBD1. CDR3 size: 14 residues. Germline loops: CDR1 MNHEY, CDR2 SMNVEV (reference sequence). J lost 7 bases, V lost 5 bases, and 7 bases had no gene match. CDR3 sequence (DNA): TGTGCCAGCAGTCACCAGGGGGGCGGTGAAAAACTGTTTTTT. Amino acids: CASSHQGGGEKLFF.

The CDR3: CSVTWGTLGGELFF. As DNA, the CDR3 is TGCAGCGTTACCTGGGGCACTTTAGGCGGGGAGCTGTTTTTT. This rearrangement joins TRBV29-1 to TRBJ2-2, with D maybe TRBD1 (5 bases). Germline V CDR1 and CDR2: SQVTM, ANQGSEA. Trimming cost V 5 bases and J 7 bases, with 17 bases left between them. The CDR3 spans 14 residues.

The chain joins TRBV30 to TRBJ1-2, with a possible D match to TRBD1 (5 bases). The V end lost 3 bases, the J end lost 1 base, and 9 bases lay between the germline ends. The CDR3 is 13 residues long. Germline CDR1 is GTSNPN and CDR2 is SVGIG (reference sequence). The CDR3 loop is CAWRAGLNYGYTF. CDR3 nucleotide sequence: TGTGCCTGGAGGGCAGGGCTTAACTATGGCTACACCTTC.

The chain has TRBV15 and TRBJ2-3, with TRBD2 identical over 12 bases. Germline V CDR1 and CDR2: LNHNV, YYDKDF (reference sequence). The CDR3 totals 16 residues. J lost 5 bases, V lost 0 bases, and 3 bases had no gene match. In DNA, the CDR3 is TGTGCCACCAGCAGAGATCTAGCGGGAGGGGTAGATACGCAGTATTTT. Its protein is CATSRDLAGGVDTQYF. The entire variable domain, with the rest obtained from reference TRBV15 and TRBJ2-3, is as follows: DAMVIQNPRYQVTQFGKPVTLSCSQTLNHNVMYWYQQKSSQAPKLLFHYYDKDFNNEADTPDNFQSRRPNTSFCFLDIRSPGLGDTAMYLCATSRDLAGGVDTQYFGPGTRLTVL.